What follows are 28 T cell receptor beta chains derived from one specimen sequenced in a study of shared clonotypes between healthy human individuals. Naive CD8 cells comprised CD45RO-negative, CCR7-positively selected cells, excluding terminally differentiated effector memory CD45RA+ cells. Clones were read by immunoSEQ multiplex PCR, and TCRdb kept only the in-frame ones, dropping some. Of approximately 650,000 clones in the sample, around 95% are singletons; the top ten hold 0.095% to 0.12%. Source material: naive CD8+ T cells sorted from blood. The source of these receptors is a woman aged 25 to 39 in good health.

The chain employs TRBV4-1 and TRBJ2-5, with TRBD2 matching 10 bases. Germline CDR1 MGHRA, CDR2 YSYEKL. This CDR3 region has 15 residues. V lost 3 bases to trimming and J lost 5 bases; unmatched junction nucleotides: 6. The CDR3, as DNA: TGCGCCAGCAGCCAGCCTCCTAGCGGGAGTGAGACCCAGTACTTC. Its protein is CASSQPPSGSETQYF.

The chain uses TRBV28 and TRBJ1-2, with D unclear. The CDR3 sequence is 16 residues long. The V gene's germline CDR1 is MDHEN and CDR2 SYDVKM. V dropped 9 bases and J dropped 1 base, with 21 bases sitting between them. The CDR3 sequence is CASRTSQELFNYGYTF. The CDR3 DNA sequence: TGTGCCAGTAGAACCTCGCAGGAGCTATTTAACTATGGCTACACCTTC.

This clone has just one count. The chain carries TRBV27 and TRBJ2-1, with D unclear. CDR3 length equals 15 residues. V was shortened by 1 base and J by 4 bases, with 11 bases between the two germline ends. The V gene's germline CDR1 is MNHEY and CDR2 SMNVEV (reference sequence). The CDR3 here is CASSLYSVGYNEQFF. The CDR3 DNA is TGTGCCAGCAGTTTATATTCCGTTGGGTACAATGAGCAGTTCTTC.

J is TRBJ1-2 and V is TRBV27; D ambiguous. The germline CDR1 and CDR2 sequences are MNHEY and SMNVEV (reference sequence). Trimming removed 5 bases from V and 8 bases from J, with 18 bases in between. The CDR3 runs to 14 residues. The DNA of the CDR3 is TGTGCCAGCAGTCCCCCCCTCGGACGTGGGGGCTACACCTTC. This translates into CASSPPLGRGGYTF.

J is TRBJ1-2 and V is TRBV19; tentative D call: TRBD1 (6 bases). Germline V lookup: CDR1 LNHDA, CDR2 SQIVND (reference sequence). The CDR3 length is 14 residues. Trimming stripped 11 bases from V and 3 bases from J, with 19 bases between. The chain's CDR3 is CAASAAGEDYGYTF. CDR3 coding DNA: TGTGCCGCCTCGGCGGCAGGGGAAGACTATGGCTACACCTTC.

This clone was seen once. The chain employs TRBV29-1 and TRBJ2-3, with D uncertain. CDR3 length: 13 residues. V gave up 3 bases and J gave up 2 bases, with 9 bases separating them. Germline V CDR1 and CDR2: SQVTM, ANQGSEA. The CDR3 bases are TGCAGCGTTGAGGGCGGAGTCACAGATACGCAGTATTTT. It specifies CSVEGGVTDTQYF.

CDR3 coding DNA: TGTGCCAGCAGTTTATACTCGCCCGATCAGCCCCAGCATTTT. Its translation: CASSLYSPDQPQHF. The chain couples TRBV28 to TRBJ1-5; D ambiguous. Trimming took off 1 base at V and 5 bases at J, with 9 bases between the two ends. This CDR3 is built from 14 residues. The germline V gene has CDR1 MDHEN and CDR2 SYDVKM.

The chain recombines TRBV11-1 with TRBJ2-5; 10 bases are shared with TRBD1. The better agreement between TRBJ2-7 and the DNA end casts doubt on the J call. CDR3 length equals 15 residues. Germline V CDR1 and CDR2: SGHAT, FQDESV (reference sequence). CDR3 DNA: TGTGCCAGCAGCCCGGGGACAGGGGTACCCTCCGAGCAGTACTTC. The encoded protein is CASSPGTGVPSEQYF.

The rearrangement uses TRBV5-1 and TRBJ2-2, with D perhaps matching TRBD1 or TRBD2 (5 bases each). V was cut by 1 base and J by 3 bases, with 13 bases left in between. CDR3 length equals 16 residues. In germline, CDR1 is SGHRS, CDR2 YFSETQ. The CDR3 DNA is TGCGCCAGCAGCTTGACATTCTTGGGGGACACCGGGGAGCTGTTTTTT. It specifies CASSLTFLGDTGELFF.

The DNA of the CDR3 is TGTGCCAGCAGCTTAGTAACTTCCGGGGAGCTGTTTTTT. Its protein product is CASSLVTSGELFF. The chain is built from TRBV11-2 and TRBJ2-2, with D uncertain. The CDR3 length is 13 residues. V was cut by 1 base and J by 6 bases, with 6 bases left in between. Germline CDR1 and CDR2: SGHAT and FQNNGV.

The chain links TRBV27 to TRBJ1-4, with a tentative D call TRBD1 (6 bases). The V and J ends lost 5 bases and 8 bases respectively, with 15 bases between them. Germline assignment: CDR1 MNHEY and CDR2 SMNVEV (reference sequence). The CDR3 is 14 amino acids. Here the CDR3 DNA reads TGTGCCAGCAGTCCTCAGGGGATGGAGGAAAAACTGTTTTTT. Translating gives CASSPQGMEEKLFF.

The chain uses TRBV4-1 and TRBJ2-1; 7 nucleotides align to TRBD2. CDR3 length: 15 amino acids. Germline V gene sequence: CDR1 MGHRA, CDR2 YSYEKL. The V segment lost 0 bases and the J segment 8 bases; nucleotides outside the gene matches: 7. The CDR3 sequence: CASSQDSLGRDEQFF. The DNA for the CDR3 is TGCGCCAGCAGCCAAGACAGCCTTGGGAGGGATGAGCAGTTCTTC.

The chain carries TRBV30 and TRBJ2-1; D unresolved. Looked up from germline, CDR1 is GTSNPN and CDR2 is SVGIG (reference sequence). The CDR3 covers 10 residues. Between the trimmed V and J ends, which lost 2 bases and 10 bases, there was a span of 6 bases. The CDR3 region has the DNA TGTGCCTGGAGTCTTCTCGAGCAGTTCTTC. Its protein product is CAWSLLEQFF.

The V gene is TRBV4-1, the J gene TRBJ1-3, with D uncertain. Germline assignment: CDR1 MGHRA and CDR2 YSYEKL. The CDR3 runs 15 residues. Trimming removed 1 base at V and 1 base at J, with 8 bases between. The CDR3 nucleotides are TGCGCCAGCAGCCAAGTTCATACTTCTGGAAACACCATATATTTT. It translates to CASSQVHTSGNTIYF.

The chain carries TRBV15 and TRBJ1-1, with D maybe TRBD1 (6 bases). The germline V gene encodes CDR1 LNHNV and CDR2 YYDKDF (reference sequence). V shed 1 base and J shed 0 bases, with 15 bases lying between them. This CDR3 contains 17 residues. The CDR3 DNA sequence: TGTGCCACCAGCAGAGGGGTCGGGGGCGGCTTGAACACTGAAGCTTTCTTT. This gives the protein CATSRGVGGGLNTEAFF.

With regard to this clone: The same CDR3 is also encoded by other DNA sequences in this sample. This rearrangement joins TRBV28 to TRBJ1-5; D uncertain. This CDR3 has 13 residues. From germline, CDR1 is MDHEN and CDR2 SYDVKM. Trimming cost V 3 bases and J 0 bases, with 3 bases left between them. Here the CDR3 reads CASSLFSNQPQHF. The CDR3 DNA reads TGTGCCAGCAGTTTGTTTAGCAATCAGCCCCAGCATTTT. The whole variable domain, filled in from reference TRBV28 and TRBJ1-5, reads DVKVTQSSRYLVKRTGEKVFLECVQDMDHENMFWYRQDPGLGLRLIYFSYDVKMKEKGDIPEGYSVSREKKERFSLILESASTNQTSMYLCASSLFSNQPQHFGDGTRLSIL.

This sequence joins TRBV11-2 and TRBJ2-7; no clear D gene. The CDR3 is 19 residues long. The germline V gene has CDR1 SGHAT and CDR2 FQNNGV. The V end lost 5 bases, the J end lost 0 bases, and 26 bases lay between the germline ends. The CDR3 region is CASSPQERTEPRGSYEQYF. The CDR3 coding sequence is TGTGCCAGCAGCCCTCAAGAACGGACGGAACCAAGAGGCTCCTACGAGCAGTACTTC.

CDR3 bases: TGCGCCAGCAGCTCATCTAGCGGAGCCTACAATGAGCAGTTCTTC. Residues: CASSSSSGAYNEQFF. The chain recombines TRBV5-1 with TRBJ2-1; 7 bases map to TRBD2. The trim removed 3 bases at V and 2 bases at J, leaving 5 bases unmatched. The germline CDR1 and CDR2 sequences are SGHRS and YFSETQ. This CDR3 region has 15 residues.

V gene TRBV19 combines with J gene TRBJ1-1; D gene unclear. CDR1 is LNHDA and CDR2 is SQIVND in the germline V gene (reference sequence). V was pared by 3 bases and J by 1 base, with 12 bases between. The CDR3 runs 15 residues. The DNA of the CDR3 is TGTGCCAGTAGTATTCTAGAGGTGGAGAACACTGAAGCTTTCTTT. It codes for CASSILEVENTEAFF.

V gene TRBV19 combines with J gene TRBJ2-7; D perhaps matches TRBD2 (7 bases). CDR1 and CDR2 from the germline V gene are LNHDA and SQIVND (reference sequence). The CDR3 is made up of 13 amino acids. Trimming removed 3 bases at V and 5 bases at J, with 11 bases between. CDR3 region: CASSIWRGHEQYF. Written as DNA, the CDR3 is TGTGCCAGTAGTATCTGGCGGGGGCACGAGCAGTACTTC.

The DNA for the CDR3 is TGTGCCAGCAGTGCAGACAGGATCTTCACAGATACGCAGTATTTT. Translating gives CASSADRIFTDTQYF. The rearrangement uses TRBV28 and TRBJ2-3; weak D call: TRBD1 (6 bases). V dropped 5 bases and J dropped 2 bases, with 14 bases sitting between them. The CDR3 is made up of 15 amino acids. The V gene's germline CDR1 is MDHEN and CDR2 SYDVKM.

This clone was picked up a small number of times. The same CDR3 is also encoded by other DNA sequences in this sample. V and J are TRBV4-1 and TRBJ1-2; D is uncertain. Germline CDR1 is MGHRA and CDR2 is YSYEKL. V gave up 1 base and J gave up 4 bases, with 7 bases separating them. The CDR3 sequence is 13 residues long. The CDR3 protein is CASSQVGGYGYTF. The CDR3, as DNA: TGCGCCAGCAGCCAAGTAGGTGGCTATGGCTACACCTTC.

This clone was seen once. This chain joins TRBV2 and TRBJ1-3; TRBD1 might be the D (6 bases). The CDR3 sequence is 16 residues long. CDR1 is SNHLY, CDR2 FYNNEI, per germline. V was clipped by 7 bases and J by 0 bases, with 16 bases between them. The CDR3 loop reads CASTHTGPISGNTIYF. DNA for the CDR3: TGTGCCAGCACCCACACAGGGCCGATCTCTGGAAACACCATATATTTT.

The chain joins TRBV27 to TRBJ2-7, with D possibly TRBD1 on 6 matching bases. The germline gives CDR1 MNHEY, CDR2 SMNVEV (reference sequence). The CDR3 is 13 amino acids. The ends were cut back, 3 bases at V and 3 bases at J, with 9 bases in the middle. The CDR3 reads CASSFYRDYEQYF. DNA of the CDR3: TGTGCCAGCAGTTTTTACAGGGACTACGAGCAGTACTTC.

The table lists this clone with a count of one. The rearrangement joins TRBV7-7 to TRBJ2-5; no definite D call. From germline, CDR1 is SSHAT and CDR2 FNYEAQ (reference sequence). The ends were cut back, 0 bases at V and 5 bases at J, with 13 bases in the middle. The CDR3 extends over 15 amino acids. The CDR3 DNA is TGTGCCAGCAGCTTAGCGTTTCTGTCCTCCGAGACCCAGTACTTC. It codes for CASSLAFLSSETQYF. The whole variable domain, filled in from reference TRBV7-7 and TRBJ2-5, reads GAGVSQSPRYKVTKRGQDVTLRCDPISSHATLYWYQQALGQGPEFLTYFNYEAQPDKSGLPSDRFSAERPEGSISTLTIQRTEQRDSAMYRCASSLAFLSSETQYFGPGTRLLVL.

The chain couples TRBV7-8 to TRBJ1-3; the match to TRBD1 covers 8 bases. Losses at the gene ends were 1 base for V and 0 bases for J; bases not matched to a gene: 5. Germline V gene lookup returns CDR1 SGHVS and CDR2 FQNEAQ. The CDR3 consists of 17 residues. The CDR3 spells CASSLEGTGFSGNTIYF. The CDR3 DNA sequence: TGTGCCAGCAGCTTAGAAGGGACAGGCTTCTCTGGAAACACCATATATTTT.

The V and J genes are TRBV5-5 and TRBJ2-7; D unresolved. Germline CDR1 is SGHKS and CDR2 is YYEKEE (reference sequence). CDR3 length: 13 residues. Trimming removed 0 bases at V and 5 bases at J, with 9 bases between. CDR3 protein: CASSLALGNEQYF. CDR3 coding DNA: TGTGCCAGCAGCTTGGCCCTGGGAAACGAGCAGTACTTC. The full variable domain, completed using reference TRBV5-5 and TRBJ2-7, is DAGVTQSPTHLIKTRGQQVTLRCSPISGHKSVSWYQQVLGQGPQFIFQYYEKEERGRGNFPDRFSARQFPNYSSELNVNALLLGDSALYLCASSLALGNEQYFGPGTRLTVT.

The rearrangement links TRBV28 to TRBJ2-3, with 7 bases aligning to TRBD1. The V gene end was trimmed by 6 bases and the J gene end by 2 bases; junction bases not matched to a gene: 11. From germline, CDR1 is MDHEN and CDR2 SYDVKM. The CDR3 extends over 16 amino acids. In DNA form, the CDR3 reads TGTGCCAGCAGGACCTATGACAGGGAATACACAGATACGCAGTATTTT. This encodes CASRTYDREYTDTQYF.